This TCR beta chain was found in a study of PD-1 blockade in classical Hodgkin lymphoma. General observations from the study: Sources of repertoire differences remain undefined, possibly disease activity or prior therapy.

Regarding this clone: As yet, its antigen is unknown.

Clones were sequenced by immunoSEQ multiplex PCR, and TCRdb holds only the in-frame ones, with some missing. The sample includes 20,000 to 25,000 clones, approximately 92% of them seen just once. The time point denotes: newly diagnosed, previously untreated cHL patient sample. Purified CD4+ T cells were obtained from thawed PBMCs through magnetic negative selection. The authors used newly diagnosed, untreated classical Hodgkin lymphoma PBMCs as comparison. The ends lost 2 bases at V and 8 bases at J; junction bases unmatched: 6. CDR1 SNHLY and CDR2 FYNNEI come from the germline V gene. The CDR3 extends over 16 amino acids.

The specimen sequenced was CD4+ T cells from blood. The V call is TRBV2, the J call TRBJ1-6, with TRBD1 matching 10 bases. The receptor's source is a human donor with classical Hodgkin lymphoma. CDR3 in amino acids: CASSERTGGVYSPLHF. The CDR3 DNA follows: TGTGCCAGCAGTGAAAGGACAGGGGGGGTTTATTCACCCCTCCACTTT. Using reference TRBV2 and TRBJ1-6 for the parts outside the CDR3, the full variable domain is EPEVTQTPSHQVTQMGQEVILRCVPISNHLYFYWYRQILGQKVEFLVSFYNNEISEKSEIFDDQFSVERPDGSNFTLKIRSTKLEDSAMYFCASSERTGGVYSPLHFGNGTRLTVT.